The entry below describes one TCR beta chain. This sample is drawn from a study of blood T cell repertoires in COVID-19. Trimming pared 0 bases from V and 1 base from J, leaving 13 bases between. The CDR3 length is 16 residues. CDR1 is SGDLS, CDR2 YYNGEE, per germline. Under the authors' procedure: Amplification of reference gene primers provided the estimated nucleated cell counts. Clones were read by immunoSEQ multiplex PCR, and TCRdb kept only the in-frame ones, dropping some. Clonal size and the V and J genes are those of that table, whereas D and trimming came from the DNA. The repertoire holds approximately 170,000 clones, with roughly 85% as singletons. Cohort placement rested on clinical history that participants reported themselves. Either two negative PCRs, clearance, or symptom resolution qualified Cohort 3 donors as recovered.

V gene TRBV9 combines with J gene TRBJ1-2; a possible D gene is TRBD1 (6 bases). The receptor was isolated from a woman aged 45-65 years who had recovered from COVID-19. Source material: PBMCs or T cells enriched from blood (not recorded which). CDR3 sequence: CASSVEVDSYNYGYTF. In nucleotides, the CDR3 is TGTGCCAGCAGCGTAGAAGTGGACAGCTATAACTATGGCTACACCTTC. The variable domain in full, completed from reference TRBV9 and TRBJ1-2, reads DSGVTQTPKHLITATGQRVTLRCSPRSGDLSVYWYQQSLDQGLQFLIQYYNGEERAKGNILERFSAQQFPDLHSELNLSSLELGDSALYFCASSVEVDSYNYGYTFGSGTRLTVV.